The next 32 T cell receptor beta chains were all read from a single sample in a study of graft-versus-host responses after intestinal transplantation (dated by TCRdb to the early 2020s). The protocol used for the library was the immunoSEQ multiplex PCR assay. As stored in TCRdb, this immuneACCESS dataset retains in-frame rearrangements with V and J assigned. A fraction of the clones does not appear; measured against another copy, unresolved V genes explain less than half of the discrepancy, and the remainder lacks a known reason. The table for this sample lists about 12,000 clones; approximately 93% of them were counted only once. The top ten constitute 20% to 25% of the sample. This specimen was PBMCs, taken around 3.5 months after intestinal transplant. These receptors all come from a human patient who received an intestinal transplant, so some T cells may come from the graft donor.

This rearrangement joins TRBV4-1 to TRBJ2-7; 8 positions match TRBD2. CDR1 and CDR2 from the germline V gene are MGHRA and YSYEKL. V was clipped by 4 bases and J by 2 bases; unmatched bases: 4. This CDR3 has 14 residues. CDR3 sequence (DNA): TGCGCCAGCAGCCGGGGTAGCGGGACCTACGAGCAGTACTTC. Translated, it gives CASSRGSGTYEQYF.

The chain has TRBV18 and TRBJ2-4; tentative D call: TRBD1 (6 bases). Per germline, CDR1 KGHSH and CDR2 LQKENI. V lost 7 bases and J lost 1, with 11 bases in between. The CDR3 runs to 14 residues. For the CDR3, the DNA is TGTGCCAGCTACGACGGACAGGCCAAAAACATTCAGTACTTC. The encoded protein is CASYDGQAKNIQYF.

The chain couples TRBV9 to TRBJ2-1; the match to TRBD1 covers 7 bases. CDR1 is SGDLS, CDR2 YYNGEE, per germline. This CDR3 has 15 residues. Trimming removed 0 bases from V and 10 bases from J; junction bases left unmatched: 10. This chain's CDR3 is CASSVDNKGGVEQFF. In DNA form, the CDR3 reads TGTGCCAGCAGCGTAGATAATAAAGGGGGCGTGGAGCAGTTCTTC.

The chain uses TRBV5-1 and TRBJ2-7; D may be TRBD1 (5 bases). The CDR3 totals 12 residues. Looked up from germline, CDR1 is SGHRS and CDR2 is YFSETQ. V gave up 4 bases and J gave up 3 bases, with 8 bases separating them. The CDR3 reads CASSPDSYEQYF. CDR3 nucleotide sequence: TGCGCCAGCAGCCCTGACAGCTACGAGCAGTACTTC.

The chain employs TRBV19 and TRBJ1-1, with 10 bases that match TRBD1. The germline V gene encodes CDR1 LNHDA and CDR2 SQIVND (reference sequence). The V segment lost 4 bases and the J segment 5 bases; nucleotides outside the gene matches: 7. This CDR3 comprises 15 residues. CDR3 in DNA: TGTGCCAGTAGTACGCGGGACAGGGGTTATACTGAAGCTTTCTTT. Translating gives CASSTRDRGYTEAFF.

The chain is built from TRBV27 and TRBJ1-2, with TRBD1 as a possible D gene (6 bases). Trimming removed 3 bases at V and 1 base at J, with 15 bases between. The CDR3 consists of 16 residues. From germline, CDR1 is MNHEY and CDR2 SMNVEV (reference sequence). Here the CDR3 reads CASSFTPDRLNYGYTF. In DNA, the CDR3 is TGTGCCAGCAGTTTTACTCCCGACAGGCTTAACTATGGCTACACCTTC.

This chain connects TRBV6-5 to TRBJ2-5; TRBD1 might be the D (5 bases). Trimming shortened V by 6 bases and J by 4 bases, and 9 bases separated the two germline ends. CDR3 length: 12 residues. CDR1 and CDR2 (germline): MNHEY, SVGAGI. CDR3 region: CASRRTRETQYF. The CDR3 coding sequence is TGTGCCAGCAGAAGGACACGAGAGACCCAGTACTTC.

This sequence joins TRBV4-1 and TRBJ2-7, with 7 bases identical to TRBD1. The V gene's germline CDR1 is MGHRA and CDR2 YSYEKL. J lost 1 base, V lost 4 bases, and 4 bases had no gene match. The CDR3 has 14 residues. The CDR3, as DNA: TGCGCCAGCAGCCGACAGGGTGTTTCCTACGAGCAGTACTTC. This encodes CASSRQGVSYEQYF.

J is TRBJ2-7 and V is TRBV7-3; TRBD1 aligns across 8 bases. With V trimmed by 4 bases and J by 10 bases, 9 bases remained unmatched. CDR3 length: 13 residues. Germline CDR1 is SGHTA and CDR2 is FQGTGA. The CDR3 protein is CASSSLDRAPQYF. CDR3 DNA: TGTGCCAGCAGCTCTCTGGACAGGGCACCCCAGTACTTC.

V and J are TRBV7-3 and TRBJ2-7; the D gene is possibly TRBD2 (6 bases). CDR3 size: 14 residues. Germline assignment: CDR1 SGHTA and CDR2 FQGTGA. Trimming left V 1 base short and J 0 bases short, with 7 bases between. The CDR3 here is CASSLMGGSYEQYF. The CDR3 bases are TGTGCCAGCAGCTTAATGGGGGGCTCCTACGAGCAGTACTTC.

A few counts support this clone. The chain uses TRBV5-8 and TRBJ2-7; D unclear. In germline, CDR1 is SGHTS, CDR2 YDEGEE. This CDR3 has 11 amino acids. V was pared by 2 bases and J by 3 bases, with 3 bases between. CDR3 DNA sequence: TGTGCCAGCAGCTTCGGCTACGAGCAGTACTTC. Translated, it gives CASSFGYEQYF.

J is TRBJ2-1 and V is TRBV27, with TRBD2 identical over 10 bases. From germline, CDR1 is MNHEY and CDR2 SMNVEV (reference sequence). Unmatched junction bases numbered 8, after V lost 6 bases and J lost 0 bases. The CDR3 is 17 amino acids. The CDR3 protein is CASSRASGSASYNEQFF. DNA of the CDR3: TGTGCCAGCAGCAGAGCTAGCGGGAGCGCCTCCTACAATGAGCAGTTCTTC.

The chain's CDR3 is CASLNLRDVVYGYTF. The CDR3 coding sequence is TGTGCCAGCCTTAACCTTCGGGACGTAGTCTATGGCTACACCTTC. V and J are TRBV6-1 and TRBJ1-2, with a possible D match to TRBD1 (5 bases). Germline V gene data show CDR1 as MNHNS and CDR2 as SASEGT. Trimming pared 8 bases from V and 4 bases from J, leaving 20 bases between. This CDR3 spans 15 amino acids.

V and J are TRBV5-1 and TRBJ1-2, with 7 positions matching TRBD1. Germline lookup yields CDR1 SGHRS and CDR2 YFSETQ. After removal of 0 bases from V and 8 bases from J, the junction contained 7 bases not matched to a gene. The CDR3 is 14 residues long. The CDR3 is CASSLADRVGGYTF. The CDR3 coding sequence is TGCGCCAGCAGCTTGGCCGACAGGGTGGGCGGCTACACCTTC.

The J gene is TRBJ1-2, the V gene TRBV21-1. TRBV21-1 is described as a pseudogene. The CDR3 has 17 amino acids. The CDR3 sequence: CASSDYIAYRKTYGYTF. The CDR3 DNA sequence: TGTGCCAGCAGTGACTATATAGCCTACAGAAAGACCTATGGCTACACCTTC.

V and J are TRBV19 and TRBJ2-7, with D possibly matching TRBD2 (5 bases). Germline V lookup: CDR1 LNHDA, CDR2 SQIVND (reference sequence). The CDR3 totals 15 residues. Trimming left V 5 bases short and J 2 bases short, with 16 bases between. Here the CDR3 DNA reads TGTGCCAGTAGTGCTAGGAGGCACGATACCTACGAGCAGTACTTC. Translation gives CASSARRHDTYEQYF.

The chain employs TRBV5-1 and TRBJ2-1, with 11 bases fitting TRBD2. CDR3 length equals 16 residues. Germline V gives CDR1 SGHRS, CDR2 YFSETQ. The ends lost 3 bases at V and 4 bases at J; junction bases unmatched: 6. The CDR3 loop is CASSYSGTSGYNEQFF. The CDR3 DNA follows: TGCGCCAGCAGCTACTCCGGGACTAGCGGTTACAATGAGCAGTTCTTC. Full variable domain (remainder filled in from reference TRBV5-1 and TRBJ2-1): KAGVTQTPRYLIKTRGQQVTLSCSPISGHRSVSWYQQTPGQGLQFLFEYFSETQRNKGNFPGRFSGRQFSNSRSEMNVSTLELGDSALYLCASSYSGTSGYNEQFFGPGTRLTVL.

This sequence joins TRBV9 and TRBJ1-1; no reliable D call. The CDR3 contains 12 residues. CDR1 and CDR2 (germline): SGDLS, YYNGEE. Trimming left V 3 bases short and J 5 bases short, with 8 bases between. The CDR3 DNA sequence: TGTGCCAGCAGCGGGGGAGAGACTGAAGCTTTCTTT. It translates to CASSGGETEAFF.

This chain connects TRBV4-1 to TRBJ2-1; the D gene is possibly TRBD2 (6 bases). The V and J ends lost 3 bases and 4 bases respectively, with 7 bases between them. This CDR3 has 13 amino acids. Germline-derived CDR1 and CDR2 are MGHRA and YSYEKL. CDR3 in DNA: TGCGCCAGCAGCCAGGAGGGGTACAATGAGCAGTTCTTC. Its protein is CASSQEGYNEQFF.

V usage is TRBV28 and J usage is TRBJ1-1; 7 positions match TRBD1. Germline V gives CDR1 MDHEN, CDR2 SYDVKM. The V and J ends lost 4 bases and 7 bases, in that order; junction bases with no gene match: 9. The CDR3 sequence is 14 residues long. Here the CDR3 DNA reads TGTGCCAGCAGTTCTGACAGGGTCCGCGGTGAAGCTTTCTTT. Amino acid sequence: CASSSDRVRGEAFF.

This chain joins TRBV6-1 and TRBJ2-1; 7 bases line up with TRBD2. Germline lookup yields CDR1 MNHNS and CDR2 SASEGT. The CDR3 length is 16 residues. Trimming removed 2 bases from V and 6 bases from J; junction bases left unmatched: 10. The CDR3 bases are TGTGCCAGCAGTGAATTTGGGAGGGAGGGCCGCAATGAGCAGTTCTTC. Protein product: CASSEFGREGRNEQFF.

This chain joins TRBV4-1 and TRBJ1-1; D is undetermined. V gave up 1 base and J gave up 4 bases, with 10 bases separating them. This CDR3 spans 14 amino acids. Germline loops: CDR1 MGHRA, CDR2 YSYEKL. The CDR3 protein is CASSQAMGATEAFF. The CDR3 bases are TGCGCCAGCAGCCAAGCGATGGGAGCCACTGAAGCTTTCTTT.

In its sample, this clone was seen a few times. Compared with germline, one end of the junction differs, possibly owing to a read error. The chain carries TRBV19 and TRBJ1-4; no firm D call. CDR3 length equals 9 residues. Germline-derived CDR1 and CDR2 are LNHDA and SQIVND (reference sequence). This chain's CDR3 is CASSIRTPF. Written as DNA, the CDR3 is TGTGCCAGTAGTATTAGGACTCCATTT.

V gene TRBV12-5 combines with J gene TRBJ2-1; D tentatively reads TRBD1 or TRBD2 (6 bases each). Germline-derived CDR1 and CDR2 are LGHNT and FRNRAP. This CDR3 comprises 17 residues. The V end lost 0 bases, the J end lost 4 bases, and 16 bases lay between the germline ends. The CDR3 DNA sequence: TGTGCTAGTGGTTTGGTAGTAGGCGGGACAAGATACAATGAGCAGTTCTTC. Residues: CASGLVVGGTRYNEQFF.

This chain joins TRBV4-2 and TRBJ1-5; the match to TRBD1 covers 7 bases. With 4 bases clipped from V and 7 bases from J, the junction kept 7 bases outside the gene matches. The CDR3 consists of 14 residues. CDR1 is LGHNA and CDR2 is YNFKEQ in the germline V gene. CDR3 region: CASSPRGQSQPQHF. CDR3 bases: TGTGCCAGCAGCCCCCGGGGACAGTCCCAGCCCCAGCATTTT.

Here the CDR3 DNA reads TGTGCCAGCAGCCCGATAGGCCGGGCGATAGGCAATGAGCAGTTCTTC. Translating it yields CASSPIGRAIGNEQFF. This chain joins TRBV5-6 and TRBJ2-1; D gene ambiguous. Trimming removed 4 bases from V and 6 bases from J, with 20 bases in between. The CDR3 totals 16 residues. CDR1 is SGHDT and CDR2 is YYEEEE in the germline V gene.

CDR3 residues: CASSHTGYGYTF. The CDR3 DNA follows: TGCGCCAGCAGCCACACAGGGTATGGCTACACCTTC. The chain joins TRBV4-1 to TRBJ1-2; maybe TRBD1 (6 bases). This CDR3 region has 12 residues. Germline V gene lookup returns CDR1 MGHRA and CDR2 YSYEKL. Trimming left V 3 bases short and J 5 bases short, with 7 bases between.

This chain joins TRBV5-6 and TRBJ2-1; the match to TRBD2 covers 10 bases. Germline V gene lookup returns CDR1 SGHDT and CDR2 YYEEEE. CDR3 length equals 14 residues. Trimming took 3 bases from V and 8 from J; bases not matched to a gene: 5. This CDR3 reads CASSSGTSVDEQFF. The DNA for the CDR3 is TGTGCCAGCAGCTCCGGGACTAGCGTCGATGAGCAGTTCTTC.

V is TRBV5-8 and J is TRBJ1-5; D might be TRBD1 (5 bases). The germline V and J ends were trimmed by 5 bases and 0 bases, with 9 bases remaining between them. The CDR3 consists of 14 residues. CDR1 SGHTS and CDR2 YDEGEE come from the germline V gene. CDR3 loop: CASSLRVSNQPQHF. In nucleotides, the CDR3 is TGTGCCAGCAGTCTCAGGGTTAGCAATCAGCCCCAGCATTTT.

This sequence joins TRBV29-1 and TRBJ2-1; D is perhaps TRBD2 (5 bases). This CDR3 has 13 amino acids. Germline assignment: CDR1 SQVTM and CDR2 ANQGSEA. V lost 7 bases, J lost 0 bases, and 10 bases lay in between. CDR3 sequence (DNA): TGCAGCGGAGGAGGATCCTCCTACAATGAGCAGTTCTTC. Residues: CSGGGSSYNEQFF.

This rearrangement joins TRBV6-1 to TRBJ1-2, with TRBD1 matching 7 bases. The CDR3 has 11 residues. Germline assignment: CDR1 MNHNS and CDR2 SASEGT. Germline trimming cut 10 bases from V and 4 bases from J; bases unmatched to any gene: 3. The CDR3 DNA reads as TGTGCCACCGACAGGGTCTATGGCTACACCTTC. Protein product: CATDRVYGYTF.

This chain joins TRBV27 and TRBJ1-5; TRBD1 matches 7 bases. Germline CDR1 reads MNHEY; CDR2 reads SMNVEV (reference sequence). The CDR3 extends over 14 amino acids. The junction had 3 bases not matched to a gene; V was cut back by 3 bases and J by 4 bases. The CDR3 loop is CASSLGQLNQPQHF. DNA of the CDR3: TGTGCCAGCAGTTTGGGACAGTTGAATCAGCCCCAGCATTTT.